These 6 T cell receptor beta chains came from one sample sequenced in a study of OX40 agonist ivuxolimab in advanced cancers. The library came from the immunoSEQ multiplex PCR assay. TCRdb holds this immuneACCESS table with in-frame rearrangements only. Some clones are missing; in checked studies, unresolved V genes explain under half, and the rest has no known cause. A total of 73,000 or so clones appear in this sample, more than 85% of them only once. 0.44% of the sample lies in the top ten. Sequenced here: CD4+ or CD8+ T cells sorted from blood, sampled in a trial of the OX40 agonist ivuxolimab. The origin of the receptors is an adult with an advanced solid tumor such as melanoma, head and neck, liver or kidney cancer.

CDR3 residues: CASSPQGGANYGYTF. CDR3 DNA sequence: TGTGCCAGCAGCCCCCAGGGTGGGGCTAACTATGGCTACACCTTC. This rearrangement joins TRBV7-2 to TRBJ1-2; a possible D gene is TRBD1 (5 bases). Trimming cost V 5 bases and J 0 bases, with 13 bases left between them. Germline V gene data show CDR1 as SGHTA and CDR2 as FQGNSA. The CDR3 contains 15 residues.

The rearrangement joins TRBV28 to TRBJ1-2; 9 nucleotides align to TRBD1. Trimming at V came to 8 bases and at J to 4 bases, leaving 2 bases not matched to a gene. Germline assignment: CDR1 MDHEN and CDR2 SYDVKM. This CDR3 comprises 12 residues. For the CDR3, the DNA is TGTGCCAGCGGGACAGGGACCTATGGCTACACCTTC. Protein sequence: CASGTGTYGYTF.

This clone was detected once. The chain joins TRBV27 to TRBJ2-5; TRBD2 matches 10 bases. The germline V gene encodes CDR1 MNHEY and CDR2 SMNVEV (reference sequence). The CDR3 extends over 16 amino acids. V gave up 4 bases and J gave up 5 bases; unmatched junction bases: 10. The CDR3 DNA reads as TGTGCCAGCAGTTGGCAGAGCGGGAGGGCCTTGGAGACCCAGTACTTC. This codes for CASSWQSGRALETQYF.

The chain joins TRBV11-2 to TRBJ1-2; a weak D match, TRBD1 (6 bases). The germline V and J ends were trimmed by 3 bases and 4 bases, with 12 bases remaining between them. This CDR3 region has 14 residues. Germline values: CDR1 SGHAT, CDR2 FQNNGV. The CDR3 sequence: CASSFSSGAYGYTF. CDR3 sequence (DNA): TGTGCCAGCAGCTTCAGCTCAGGGGCCTATGGCTACACCTTC.

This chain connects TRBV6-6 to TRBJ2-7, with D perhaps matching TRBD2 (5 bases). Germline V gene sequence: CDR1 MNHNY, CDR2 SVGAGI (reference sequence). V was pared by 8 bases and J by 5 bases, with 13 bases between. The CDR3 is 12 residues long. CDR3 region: CASLGRGNEQYF. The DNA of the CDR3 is TGTGCCAGCTTGGGGAGAGGGAACGAGCAGTACTTC.

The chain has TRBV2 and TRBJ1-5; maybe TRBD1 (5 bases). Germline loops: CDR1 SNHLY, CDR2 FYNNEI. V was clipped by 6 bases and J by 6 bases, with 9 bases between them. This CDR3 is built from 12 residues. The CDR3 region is CASSKQGQPQHF. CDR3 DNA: TGTGCCAGCAGCAAGCAGGGTCAGCCCCAGCATTTT.